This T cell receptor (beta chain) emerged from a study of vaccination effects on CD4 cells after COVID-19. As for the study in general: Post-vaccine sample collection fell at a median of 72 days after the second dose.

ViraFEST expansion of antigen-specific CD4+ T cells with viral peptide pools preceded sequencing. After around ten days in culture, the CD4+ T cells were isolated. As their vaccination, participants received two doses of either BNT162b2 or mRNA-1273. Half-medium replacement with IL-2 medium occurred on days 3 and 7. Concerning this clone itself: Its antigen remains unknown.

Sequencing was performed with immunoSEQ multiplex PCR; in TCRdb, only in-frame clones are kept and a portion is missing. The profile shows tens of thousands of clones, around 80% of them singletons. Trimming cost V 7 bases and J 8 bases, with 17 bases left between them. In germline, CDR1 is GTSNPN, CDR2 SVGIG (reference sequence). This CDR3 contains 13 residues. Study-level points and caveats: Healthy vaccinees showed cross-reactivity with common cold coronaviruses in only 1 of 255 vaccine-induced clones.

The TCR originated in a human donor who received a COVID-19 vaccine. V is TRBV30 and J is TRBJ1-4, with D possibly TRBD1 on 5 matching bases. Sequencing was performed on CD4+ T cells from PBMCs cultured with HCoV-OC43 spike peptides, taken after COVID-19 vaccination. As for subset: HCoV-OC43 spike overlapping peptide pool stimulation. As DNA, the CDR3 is TGTGCCTTCCTCAGGGAGGGTTGGGAAAAACTGTTTTTT. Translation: CAFLREGWEKLFF.